This paragraph covers one TCR beta chain sequence. No antigen is known for it. This entry is derived from a study of cytomegalovirus exposure and HLA in healthy donors. Study background: A preliminary data release comprised 80 million to 95 million unique TCRs obtained from HLA-typed donors. Regarding the study as a whole: Versus the approximately 700-donor mean, an Asian-associated ancestry cluster reportedly showed fewer N-insertions in a later analysis.

A multiplex PCR was run with 60 Vbeta primers and 13 Jbeta primers. Assay: immunoSEQ multiplex PCR; the TCRdb copy retains only in-frame clones and omits some. The sample contains some 120,000 clones, around three quarters of which appear only once. Germline V gives CDR1 SGHTA, CDR2 FQGNSA. The CDR3 length is 14 residues. V dropped 1 base and J dropped 6 bases, with 10 bases sitting between them. The clonotype was recovered from a woman in her fifties or sixties in good health and CMV-seropositive. The chain joins TRBV7-2 to TRBJ1-5; TRBD1 is a possible D gene (5 bases). The sample taken for sequencing was PBMCs. Written as DNA, the CDR3 is TGTGCCAGCAGCTTAGGGAGGGGCGGTCAGCCCCAGCATTTT. This encodes CASSLGRGGQPQHF.